The T cell receptor (beta chain) described here comes from a study of blood T cell repertoires in COVID-19. Germline loops: CDR1 DFQATT, CDR2 SNEGSKA (reference sequence). The V end was cut by 3 bases, the J end by 0 bases, with 4 bases between. The length of the CDR3 is 12 residues. Measured with immunoSEQ multiplex PCR; TCRdb has only the in-frame clones, and not every one. The data show 100,000 or so clones, more than 75% seen once. The sequencing sample was made of peripheral blood. V gene TRBV20-1 combines with J gene TRBJ2-3; the D is unclear. This TCR came from a woman between 25 and 40 years old with acute or convalescent COVID-19. The CDR3 nucleotides are TGCAGTGCTAGTTCAAGCACAGATACGCAGTATTTT. Translation: CSASSSTDTQYF.